Following are 5 T cell receptor beta chains from one sample sequenced in a study of T cells in women clearing cervical HPV infection. Data came from immunoSEQ multiplex PCR; TCRdb stores just in-frame clones and leaves some out. This sample's table reports about 46,000 clones. What was sequenced was blood buffy coat. The receptors shown here come from a woman between 18 and 75 years old with a cervical HPV16 infection that either progressed to CIN3+ or cleared (not recorded which).

In regard to this clone: The read ends 3 residues early relative to the CDR3; the germline J gene fills the gap. This chain links TRBV19 with TRBJ1-2; 9 bases are shared with TRBD1. Per germline, CDR1 LNHDA and CDR2 SQIVND (reference sequence). The CDR3 extends over 13 amino acids. Trimming removed 9 bases from V and 4 bases from J; junction bases left unmatched: 6. CDR3 loop: CASQTGGGYGYTF. The part of the CDR3 DNA that was read is TGTGCCAGCCAAACAGGGGGCGGCTATGGC. Drawing the rest from reference TRBV19 and TRBJ1-2, the complete variable domain is DGGITQSPKYLFRKEGQNVTLSCEQNLNHDAMYWYRQDPGQGLRLIYYSQIVNDFQKGDIAEGYSVSREKKESFPLTVTSAQKNPTAFYLCASQTGGGYGYTFGSGTRLTVV.

As regards this clone: The read ends 3 residues before the CDR3 terminus; that terminus is restored from the germline J gene. The V call is TRBV7-2, the J call TRBJ2-3, with 9 bases aligning to TRBD2. Unmatched junction bases numbered 3, after V lost 5 bases and J lost 0 bases. Germline-derived CDR1 and CDR2 are SGHTA and FQGNSA. This CDR3 spans 15 amino acids. CDR3 in amino acids: CASSPSGVSTDTQYF. The covered CDR3 bases are TGTGCCAGCAGCCCTAGCGGGGTGAGCACAGATACG.

Concerning this clone: From the germline J gene comes the end of the CDR3, since the read stops 3 residues before it. This chain links TRBV20-1 with TRBJ1-5, with 8 bases fitting TRBD1. CDR1 is DFQATT, CDR2 SNEGSKA, per germline (reference sequence). The CDR3 extends over 15 amino acids. The V gene end was trimmed by 3 bases and the J gene end by 7 bases; junction bases not matched to a gene: 11. CDR3 protein: CSAREKGQVGQPQHF. The sequenced CDR3 bases are TGCAGTGCTAGGGAAAAGGGACAGGTTGGACAGCCC.

As to this clone: With the read ending 3 residues before the CDR3 end, the germline J gene is used to fill in that end. The chain has TRBV19 and TRBJ2-1, with D possibly being TRBD1 (5 bases). The CDR3 has 15 residues. The germline V gene encodes CDR1 LNHDA and CDR2 SQIVND (reference sequence). Trimming stripped 7 bases from V and 0 bases from J, with 13 bases between. Incomplete CDR3 DNA: TGTGCCAGTATGGCTGGGGCCAACTCCTACAATGAG. This sequence encodes CASMAGANSYNE. The CDR3 reads in full as CASMAGANSYNEQFF.

Regarding this clone: The DNA ends 3 residues before the CDR3 does, and the rest of the CDR3 is filled in from the germline J gene. The chain uses TRBV19 and TRBJ1-2; perhaps TRBD1 as D (6 bases). Germline CDR1 reads LNHDA; CDR2 reads SQIVND (reference sequence). V gave up 5 bases and J gave up 6 bases, with 13 bases separating them. CDR3 length: 13 residues. The CDR3 reads CASSSRGRDGYTF. CDR3 bases read: TGTGCCAGTAGTTCCAGGGGAAGGGATGGC.